The subject of this entry is one T cell receptor (beta chain). This clonotype was recorded many times. The antigen it binds to is not known. It has no much larger one-base neighbor in the sample; base qualities were not kept. Cut back by 3 bases and 2 bases, the V and J ends lie 13 bases apart. The CDR3 measures 15 amino acids from cysteine to phenylalanine. Only the CDR3 region is kept as DNA, spanning 45 bases read in frame from base 1. The record originates from a study of tumor and adjacent non-tumor tissue in lung cancer (dated by TCRdb to between 2018 and 2020). With respect to the entire study: By cancer type, the cohort comprised approximately twelve adenocarcinoma patients, a couple of squamous cell carcinoma patients and 1 small cell lung cancer patient. TCRbeta CDR3 sequencing was performed on more than 25 paired specimens, with one tumor sample and one normal lung sample collected per patient. Using bulk TCRbeta repertoires from some 16 lung cancer patients, the study set lung tumor tissue side by side with matched distant non-tumor lung tissue. The 15 enrolled patients, of whom 10 were men and 5 were women, were aged roughly 31 to 85 years and were diagnosed with TNM stage I to III disease. A total of some 130 million productive TCRbeta reads were generated by sequencing, corresponding to an average of about 4.17 million reads per sample.

Broader findings and caveats from the paper: TCR diversity was significantly higher in younger patients, and higher tumor TCR diversity was associated with shorter overall and disease-free survival. Only approximately 14 patients were in the cohort, and the authors stated that larger samples and more detailed clinical data are needed. The methods do not name the sequencing platform or mention unique molecular identifiers. TCR diversity (inverse Simpson) was significantly higher in tumor than in normal lung tissue (approximately 440 vs 150, P = 0.0075, Mann-Whitney U test). Because peripheral blood was not sequenced, blood TCRbeta repertoires in the lung cancer patients of the study were not examined. A significantly larger cumulative share of the repertoire was made up by the top 100 clones in normal lung than in tumor tissue.

The receptor library was made with multiplex PCR. TCRdb lists the instrument as Illumina HiSeq 2500. TCRbeta libraries were constructed through three rounds of nested PCR with primers (Table S4) according to protocols adapted from ARM-PCR. PCR products of 200-500 bp were gel-excised and purified with the QIAquick gel extraction kit before sequencing. Per the source publication's procedure: Reads were cleaned with Trimmomatic, merged with FLASH into complete CDR3 sequences, and assigned to V(D)J germline segments with MiTCR. Clonal diversity was computed as the inverse Simpson's index with VDJtools. A read counted as productive if the sequence was in-frame and lacked a premature stop codon. TCRdb ran its own pipeline on the public reads, namely fastp trimming at Q25 and MiXCR clone calling, and kept in-frame beta chains. Every entry covers one CDR3 protein and lists the most common genes and DNA from its rows. The V and J calls shown here were made by TCRdb, not taken from the authors' results. The sample table holds over 110,000 distinct CDR3 sequences, of which approximately 64% were seen once. The biggest ten clones account for about 18% of the sample.

RNA was extracted from bulk unsorted tissue and checked for quality with a NanoDrop ND-1000 and an Agilent 2100. Newly diagnosed lung cancer patients without prior chemotherapy who had been admitted for thoracic surgery in China between August and November 2014 were enrolled as donors. Patients who had received previous radiotherapy or chemotherapy, or who had another concurrent cancer, were excluded from the study. Surgical tissue pieces of 1-2 cm3 were preserved in RNAlater solution and were kept at -80 degrees C until use. The sequenced material came from lung tumor tissue. The rearranged segments are TRBV12-3 or TRBV12-4 and TRBJ1-2; the D gene is perhaps TRBD1, from 6 matching bases. This TCR derives from a man aged 60-69 years with small cell lung cancer. The CDR3 region has the sequence CASSLAGEGNYGYTF. At the DNA level, the sequence is TGTGCCAGCAGTTTGGCAGGGGAAGGGAACTATGGCTACACCTTC.